The present T cell receptor beta chain was sequenced within a study of OX40 agonist ivuxolimab in advanced cancers. Of note for this clone: Its cognate antigen is unknown.

Study observations and caveats: Among patients with partial responses at 0.1-3.0 mg/kg, clonal expansion was among the lowest.

This CDR3 region has 14 residues. CDR1 and CDR2 (germline): MNHEY, SVGAGI. The germline V and J ends were trimmed by 6 bases and 4 bases, with 15 bases remaining between them. Patients were ineligible given autoimmune disease history or systemic immunosuppression. Produced via immunoSEQ multiplex PCR; TCRdb's table is partial and in-frame only. The repertoire includes about 84,000 clones, roughly nine tenths of them detected once, and about 0.2% sits in the top ten. The material sequenced was CD4+ or CD8+ T cells sorted from blood, taken in a trial of the OX40 agonist ivuxolimab. This receptor was identified in an adult with an advanced solid tumor such as melanoma, head and neck, liver or kidney cancer. The V gene is TRBV6-5, the J gene TRBJ1-2; possible D gene TRBD1, 6 bases. CDR3 residues: CASSADSPPYGYTF. The CDR3 region has the DNA TGTGCCAGCAGCGCGGACAGCCCGCCCTATGGCTACACCTTC.